This record covers a single T cell receptor (beta chain). The donors were members of the roughly 120-subject validation cohort (separate from the approximately 670-subject first cohort). Only in-frame clones appear in the TCRdb table, and some are missing; sequencing was by immunoSEQ multiplex PCR. The sample yields 150,000 to 200,000 clones, over 65% seen once. The sample comes from a study of cytomegalovirus exposure and HLA in healthy donors. CDR3 size: 13 residues. Germline CDR1 and CDR2: SGDLS and YYNGEE. V was shortened by 1 base and J by 5 bases, with 10 bases between the two germline ends. The sequencing input was PBMCs. This receptor was taken from a man aged 18 to 30 in good health and CMV-seropositive. This chain links TRBV9 with TRBJ2-7; D uncertain. CDR3 bases: TGTGCCAGCAGCGTAAATGATAGAAACGAGCAGTACTTC. Protein: CASSVNDRNEQYF. The full variable domain, rest sourced from reference TRBV9 and TRBJ2-7, is DSGVTQTPKHLITATGQRVTLRCSPRSGDLSVYWYQQSLDQGLQFLIQYYNGEERAKGNILERFSAQQFPDLHSELNLSSLELGDSALYFCASSVNDRNEQYFGPGTRLTVT.